This T cell receptor (beta chain) is drawn from a study of control samples from healthy donors and cancer patients. The data were produced by immunoSEQ multiplex PCR, yet TCRdb's version contains in-frame clones alone and is incomplete. The sample has roughly 120,000 clones; about nine tenths are singletons. CDR1 is LGHDT, CDR2 YNNKEL, per germline (reference sequence). This CDR3 spans 15 amino acids. The ends were cut back, 1 base at V and 1 base at J, with 9 bases in the middle. Sequencing was performed on blood. This TCR came from a man aged 40-50 years in good health. The V call is TRBV3-1 (or the pseudogene TRBV3-2), the J call TRBJ2-3; the D is unclear. The CDR3 protein is CASSQAKTRTDTQYF. In DNA, the CDR3 is TGTGCCAGCAGCCAAGCAAAAACTCGCACAGATACGCAGTATTTT.